The rows below give T cell receptor beta chains drawn from one sample of a study of blood T cell repertoires in COVID-19. The table came from immunoSEQ multiplex PCR; TCRdb's copy has only in-frame clones and leaves some out. The sample yields approximately 250,000 clones, 84% seen once. Sequencing input: peripheral blood. The source is a man between 60 and 75 years old with acute or convalescent COVID-19. Both conserved end residues are part of each CDR3. A D gene is named only where the DNA matches it firmly. Not all rows give a size; the values are once, few, many and, for expanded clones, a class.

v_gene	d_gene	j_gene	abundance	CDR3aa	CDR3nt
TRBV28	NA	TRBJ1-5	NA	CASRTGPNQPQHF	TGTGCCAGCAGAACAGGGCCTAATCAGCCCCAGCATTTT
TRBV3-1/TRBV3-2	TRBD1	TRBJ2-7	NA	CASSQTGDTTYEQYF	TGTGCCAGCAGCCAAACAGGGGATACAACCTACGAGCAGTACTTC
TRBV6-6	TRBD2	TRBJ2-7	NA	CASSQGLAVGYEQYF	TGTGCCAGCAGCCAGGGACTAGCGGTCGGGTACGAGCAGTACTTC
TRBV28	NA	TRBJ2-4	NA	CATGDLAKNIQYF	TGTGCCACCGGGGACTTAGCCAAAAACATTCAGTACTTC
TRBV2	NA	TRBJ1-2	once	CASREDRDYGYTF	TGTGCCAGCAGGGAGGACAGAGACTATGGCTACACCTTC
TRBV7-9	NA	TRBJ2-3	once	CASSLAGGGSTDTQYF	TGTGCCAGCAGCTTAGCCGGTGGGGGGAGCACAGATACGCAGTATTTT
TRBV5-6	NA	TRBJ1-2	NA	CASSYLGSNYGYTF	TGTGCCAGCAGCTACCTCGGTAGTAACTATGGCTACACCTTC
TRBV21-1	NA	TRBJ2-5	NA	CASSKPAGKETQYF	TGTGCCAGCAGCAAACCCGCAGGGAAAGAGACCCAGTACTTC
TRBV19	TRBD1	TRBJ1-2	NA	CASRTGQSSYGYTF	TGTGCCAGTAGGACAGGGCAATCCAGCTATGGCTACACCTTC
TRBV19	TRBD1	TRBJ1-4	NA	CASSVQGADEKLFF	TGTGCCAGTAGTGTACAGGGGGCAGATGAAAAACTGTTTTTT
TRBV28	TRBD1	TRBJ1-6	NA	CASRSIGQGSGSPLHF	TGTGCCAGCAGGTCAATCGGACAGGGGAGCGGATCACCCCTCCACTTT
TRBV5-1	NA	TRBJ1-1	NA	CASSLLALNTEAFF	TGCGCCAGCAGCTTGCTGGCTTTGAACACTGAAGCTTTCTTT
TRBV10-3	TRBD1	TRBJ1-4	NA	CAISPTDRPTNEKLFF	TGTGCCATCAGCCCTACGGACAGGCCGACTAATGAAAAACTGTTTTTT
TRBV10-1	NA	TRBJ2-5	NA	CASSTGSVGQETQYF	TGCGCCAGCTCCACGGGATCGGTAGGCCAAGAGACCCAGTACTTC
TRBV24-1	NA	TRBJ1-2	NA	CATSDPTGSGYTF	TGTGCCACCAGTGACCCCACAGGTTCGGGCTACACCTTC
TRBV28	NA	TRBJ1-6	once	CASSLTSGHNSPLHF	TGTGCCAGCAGTTTAACCTCGGGACACAATTCACCCCTCCACTTT
TRBV27	TRBD1	TRBJ1-1	NA	CASSLQGARTEAFF	TGTGCCAGCAGTTTACAGGGGGCGAGGACTGAAGCTTTCTTT
TRBV6-6	NA	TRBJ2-7	NA	CASRQTGRGGEQYF	TGTGCCAGCAGGCAGACAGGGCGGGGAGGCGAGCAGTACTTC
TRBV19	TRBD1	TRBJ1-4	once	CATLRGRLFF	TGTGCCACCCTCAGGGGGCGCCTGTTTTTT
TRBV30	TRBD2	TRBJ2-2	once	CARTGTSRAGELFF	TGTGCCAGAACCGGGACTAGCAGGGCCGGGGAGCTGTTTTTT
TRBV6-5	TRBD1	TRBJ2-7	NA	CASSPRDRGIYEQYF	TGTGCCAGCAGTCCCCGGGACAGGGGGATATACGAGCAGTACTTC
TRBV24-1	TRBD2	TRBJ2-3	NA	CATSASGGSDTQYF	TGTGCCACCAGTGCTAGCGGGGGGTCAGATACGCAGTATTTT
TRBV2	TRBD2	TRBJ2-5	NA	CASSAGLAGGLSETQYF	TGTGCCAGCAGTGCGGGACTAGCGGGAGGGCTATCAGAGACCCAGTACTTC
TRBV20-1	NA	TRBJ1-6	NA	CSASTDHNSPLHF	TGCAGTGCTAGTACAGATCATAATTCACCCCTCCACTTT
TRBV27	NA	TRBJ2-2	NA	CASSYRRTVNTGELFF	TGTGCCAGCAGTTACCGTAGGACAGTGAACACCGGGGAGCTGTTTTTT
TRBV6-5	NA	TRBJ2-7	NA	CASGDTLYEQYF	TGTGCCAGCGGGGACACCCTCTACGAGCAGTACTTC
TRBV3-1/TRBV3-2	TRBD2	TRBJ2-7	NA	CASSQEGSGDPYEQYF	TGTGCCAGCAGCCAAGAGGGTAGCGGGGACCCCTACGAGCAGTACTTC
TRBV7-8	NA	TRBJ2-7	NA	CASSLYRDDEQYF	TGTGCCAGCAGCTTATACAGGGACGACGAGCAGTACTTC
TRBV10-3	TRBD2	TRBJ2-2	NA	CATQRGGPDTGELFF	TGTGCCACTCAGCGGGGGGGCCCGGACACCGGGGAGCTGTTTTTT
TRBV5-1	NA	TRBJ2-3	NA	CASSTGTLTDTQYF	TGCGCCAGCAGCACCGGGACTTTGACAGATACGCAGTATTTT
TRBV29-1	NA	TRBJ2-5	NA	CSVFGLEWRQETQYF	TGCAGCGTTTTCGGGTTGGAATGGCGGCAAGAGACCCAGTACTTC
TRBV11-1	TRBD1	TRBJ1-1	NA	CASSSRTGLNTEAFF	TGTGCCAGCAGCTCGAGGACAGGGTTGAACACTGAAGCTTTCTTT
TRBV19	NA	TRBJ1-5	NA	CASSVRVQPQHF	TGTGCCAGTAGTGTCAGGGTTCAGCCCCAGCATTTT
TRBV9	TRBD1	TRBJ2-1	NA	CASSVRQGSEQFF	TGTGCCAGCAGCGTACGACAGGGTAGTGAGCAGTTCTTC
TRBV19	TRBD1	TRBJ1-5	NA	CASSIGTGRANQPQHF	TGTGCCAGTAGTATAGGGACAGGGAGGGCAAATCAGCCCCAGCATTTT
TRBV28	TRBD1	TRBJ1-3	NA	CASSSPTGRGNTIYF	TGTGCCAGCAGTTCCCCGACAGGGAGAGGAAACACCATATATTTT
TRBV4-1	TRBD2	TRBJ2-1	few	CASSRGGASGGAQEQFF	TGCGCCAGCAGCCGCGGGGGAGCCAGCGGGGGGGCTCAGGAGCAGTTCTTC
TRBV28	TRBD1	TRBJ2-7	NA	CASNPGTGGNQQYF	TGTGCCAGCAATCCCGGGACAGGGGGAAATCAGCAGTACTTC
TRBV5-1	TRBD1	TRBJ1-1	few	CASSPSRTGFSTEAFF	TGCGCCAGCAGCCCCTCTCGGACAGGGTTCAGCACTGAAGCTTTCTTT
TRBV4-2	TRBD1	TRBJ2-5	NA	CASSQQQGAETQYF	TGTGCCAGCAGCCAACAACAGGGGGCCGAGACCCAGTACTTC
TRBV12-3/TRBV12-4	TRBD1	TRBJ2-7	NA	CASSPQGYEQYF	TGTGCCAGCAGCCCACAGGGGTACGAGCAGTACTTC
TRBV18	TRBD1	TRBJ2-6	NA	CASSLGTGHSGANVLTF	TGTGCCAGCTCACTCGGGACAGGGCACTCTGGGGCCAACGTCCTGACTTTC
TRBV6-4	NA	TRBJ2-3	NA	CASSDQGRGTDTQYF	TGTGCCAGCAGTGACCAGGGTCGGGGCACAGATACGCAGTATTTT
TRBV28	TRBD1	TRBJ2-7	NA	CASSLDRTKDEQYF	TGTGCCAGCAGTTTGGACAGGACCAAGGACGAGCAGTACTTC
TRBV30	TRBD1	TRBJ1-6	NA	CGWAGGNSPLHF	TGTGGGTGGGCAGGGGGGAATTCACCCCTCCACTTT
TRBV7-8	NA	TRBJ2-3	NA	CASSAVLVTQYF	TGTGCCAGCAGCGCCGTACTAGTAACGCAGTATTTT
TRBV12-3/TRBV12-4	TRBD1	TRBJ1-2	NA	CASSHGQEYGYTF	TGTGCCAGCAGTCATGGACAGGAGTATGGCTACACCTTC